Below, 7 T cell receptor beta chains from the same sample are listed, as sequenced in a study of pediatric ulcerative colitis. Assay used: immunoSEQ multiplex PCR; TCRdb lists only in-frame clones, some missing. Among about 60,000 clones, about 90% were seen once, and the ten largest hold nearly 1.5%. Sequencing used blood. Receptors originate from a boy younger than 18 who was a control in a study of pediatric ulcerative colitis.

The genes are TRBV5-4 and TRBJ2-6; the D is unclear. In germline, CDR1 is SGHNT, CDR2 YYREEE (reference sequence). The CDR3 runs 17 residues. Trimming removed 3 bases from V and 0 bases from J, with 13 bases in between. CDR3 residues: CASSYMATFSGANVLTF. The CDR3 coding sequence is TGTGCCAGCAGCTATATGGCGACCTTCTCTGGGGCCAACGTCCTGACTTTC.

This clone was recorded only once. The rearrangement links TRBV2 to TRBJ1-1, with D possibly TRBD1 on 5 matching bases. Germline V gene data show CDR1 as SNHLY and CDR2 as FYNNEI. V lost 7 bases and J 4 bases, leaving 13 bases between the germline ends. The CDR3 is 13 amino acids. Here the CDR3 reads CASMVGLGTEAFF. The CDR3 DNA is TGTGCCAGCATGGTGGGGCTGGGCACTGAAGCTTTCTTT.

The gene calls are TRBV15 and TRBJ2-7; D tentatively reads TRBD1 or TRBD2 (5 bases each). V lost 3 bases and J 1 base, leaving 19 bases between the germline ends. This CDR3 is 17 amino acids long. Germline V gene sequence: CDR1 LNHNV, CDR2 YYDKDF (reference sequence). The CDR3 spells CATSRGSIGTESYEQYF. The CDR3 DNA reads as TGTGCCACCAGCAGGGGAAGTATAGGGACGGAATCCTACGAGCAGTACTTC.

This sequence joins TRBV27 and TRBJ2-3; 8 positions match TRBD1. CDR3 size: 16 residues. J lost 0 bases, V lost 3 bases, and 5 bases had no gene match. The germline gives CDR1 MNHEY, CDR2 SMNVEV (reference sequence). As DNA, the CDR3 is TGTGCCAGCAGTTTCCAGGACAGGGTTAGCACAGATACGCAGTATTTT. It translates to CASSFQDRVSTDTQYF.

This chain links TRBV7-8 with TRBJ1-4, with 9 bases lining up with TRBD1. The CDR3 sequence is 13 residues long. J lost 8 bases, V lost 6 bases, and 4 bases had no gene match. Germline CDR1 is SGHVS and CDR2 is FQNEAQ. The CDR3 region has the DNA TGTGCCAGCAGGGGACAGGGAGGCGAAAAACTGTTTTTT. Amino acid sequence: CASRGQGGEKLFF.

This chain connects TRBV29-1 to TRBJ1-2, with TRBD1 as a possible D gene (5 bases). Trimming took off 3 bases at V and 13 bases at J, with 12 bases between the two ends. The CDR3 loop spans 10 amino acids. CDR1 and CDR2 (germline): SQVTM, ANQGSEA. The CDR3 sequence is CSVDGADPTF. In DNA form, the CDR3 reads TGCAGCGTTGATGGGGCAGATCCCACCTTC.

The J gene is TRBJ2-5, the V gene TRBV6-1; D not certain. The CDR3 contains 11 residues. From germline, CDR1 is MNHNS and CDR2 SASEGT. Trimming left V 3 bases short and J 5 bases short, with 4 bases between. The CDR3 here is CASSEGETQYF. Here the CDR3 DNA reads TGTGCCAGCAGTGAGGGGGAGACCCAGTACTTC.